A selection of T cell receptor beta chains follows, all from one sample in a study of OX40 agonist ivuxolimab in advanced cancers. The data were produced by immunoSEQ multiplex PCR, yet TCRdb's version contains in-frame clones alone and is incomplete. The table has roughly 65,000 clones, roughly 92% seen once; the top ten hold just under 0.3%. Source: CD4+ or CD8+ T cells sorted from blood, taken in a trial of the OX40 agonist ivuxolimab. The receptors come from an adult with an advanced solid tumor such as melanoma, head and neck, liver or kidney cancer. The CDR3 runs from the conserved cysteine through the conserved F or W. D genes are given only for firm matches. Size tells how often a clone was seen (once, few, many) or the class of an expanded clone, and some rows leave it out.

>18|TRBJ2-1|TRBD2|TRBV5-1|.
CASSGLGSTSGRVNEQFF
TGCGCCAGCAGCGGGTTGGGTTCGACTAGCGGGAGGGTCAATGAGCAGTTCTTC
>18|TRBJ2-3|TRBD1|TRBV18|.
CASSPPRGQGMSTDTQYF
TGTGCCAGCTCACCGCCAAGGGGGCAGGGGATGAGCACAGATACGCAGTATTTT
>13|TRBJ2-7|TRBD1|TRBV29-1|.
CSVGQGSSYEQYF
TGCAGCGTTGGACAGGGGTCATCCTACGAGCAGTACTTC
>17|TRBJ2-3|.|TRBV12-2|once
CASRLEGLAGSTDTQYF
TGTGCAAGTCGCTTAGAGGGACTAGCGGGTAGCACAGATACGCAGTATTTT
>18|TRBJ1-5|.|TRBV2|.
CASSGPAGRSYSNQPQHF
TGTGCCAGCAGTGGGCCCGCTGGTCGGAGCTATAGCAATCAGCCCCAGCATTTT
>14|TRBJ1-5|.|TRBV5-1|.
CASSLSTGNQPQHF
TGCGCCAGCAGCTTGTCGACTGGCAATCAGCCCCAGCATTTT
>14|TRBJ1-4|.|TRBV5-1|once
CASSGVGLREKLFF
TGCGCCAGCAGCGGGGTGGGACTGAGGGAAAAACTGTTTTTT
>15|TRBJ2-3|.|TRBV4-1|.
CASSQGAFPTDTQYF
TGCGCCAGCAGCCAAGGGGCATTCCCCACAGATACGCAGTATTTT
>15|TRBJ1-4|TRBD1|TRBV7-2|.
CASSSRQGAREKLFF
TGTGCCAGCAGCTCCAGACAGGGGGCACGTGAAAAACTGTTTTTT
>17|TRBJ1-5|.|TRBV7-8|.
CASSPAVKGSGNQPQHF
TGTGCCAGCAGCCCAGCGGTTAAGGGGTCGGGCAATCAGCCCCAGCATTTT
>13|TRBJ2-7|.|TRBV5-4|.
CASSLPQAYEQYF
TGTGCCAGCAGCTTGCCCCAAGCCTACGAGCAGTACTTC
>16|TRBJ1-5|TRBD1|TRBV4-1|once
CASSQRVGQQNQPQHF
TGCGCCAGCAGCCAGAGAGTGGGACAGCAAAATCAGCCCCAGCATTTT
>12|TRBJ1-5|.|TRBV18|few
CASSPGVQPQHF
TGTGCCAGCTCACCAGGGGTTCAGCCCCAGCATTTT
>13|TRBJ2-1|.|TRBV7-2|.
CASSYARDNEQFF
TGTGCCAGCAGCTACGCCAGGGATAATGAGCAGTTCTTC
>12|TRBJ1-6|.|TRBV4-1|.
CASSQVLSPLHF
TGCGCCAGCAGCCAAGTTCTTTCACCCCTCCACTTT
>11|TRBJ1-2|.|TRBV28|few
CASSSQVGYTF
TGTGCCAGCAGTTCACAGGTCGGCTACACCTTC
>14|TRBJ1-5|.|TRBV19|.
CASSVPGSNQPQHF
TGTGCCAGTAGTGTCCCTGGTAGCAATCAGCCCCAGCATTTT
>13|TRBJ1-1|.|TRBV6-1|.
CASSERYGVAAFF
TGTGCCAGCAGTGAACGGTACGGAGTAGCAGCTTTCTTT
>14|TRBJ2-2|.|TRBV7-9|.
CASSLSGYTGELFF
TGTGCCAGCAGCTTATCAGGGTACACCGGGGAGCTGTTTTTT
>14|TRBJ1-2|.|TRBV5-1|.
CASSLEGSDYGYTF
TGCGCCAGCAGCTTGGAGGGGTCCGACTATGGCTACACCTTC
>17|TRBJ2-2|TRBD2|TRBV7-9|few
CASSFQKLAVNTGELFF
TGTGCCAGCAGCTTTCAAAAGCTAGCGGTGAACACCGGGGAGCTGTTTTTT
>13|TRBJ1-1|.|TRBV5-1|.
CASSSTQNTEAFF
TGCGCCAGCAGCTCGACACAGAACACTGAAGCTTTCTTT
>14|TRBJ2-1|TRBD2|TRBV10-2|few
CASSESGRASEQFF
TGCGCCAGCAGTGAGAGCGGGAGGGCCTCTGAGCAGTTCTTC
>14|TRBJ2-7|.|TRBV2|once
CASSVGSENHEQYF
TGTGCCAGCAGTGTCGGTTCAGAGAACCACGAGCAGTACTTC
>13|TRBJ2-3|.|TRBV6-4|.
CASSEWEAGTQYF
TGTGCCAGCAGTGAATGGGAGGCGGGTACGCAGTATTTT
>16|TRBJ2-2|.|TRBV6-6|once
CASSSPASQNTGELFF
TGTGCCAGCAGTTCCCCCGCCAGCCAGAACACCGGGGAGCTGTTTTTT
>15|TRBJ2-1|TRBD2|TRBV7-2|.
CASSLSLAGAGEQFF
TGTGCCAGCAGCTTGAGCCTAGCGGGAGCCGGTGAGCAGTTCTTC
>17|TRBJ2-3|TRBD1|TRBV27|.
CASSSQYRGRITDTQYF
TGTGCCAGCAGTAGTCAATACAGGGGGCGCATCACAGATACGCAGTATTTT
>14|TRBJ2-7|TRBD1|TRBV29-1|.
CSVLGQGSSYEQYF
TGCAGCGTTCTGGGACAGGGAAGCTCCTACGAGCAGTACTTC
>14|TRBJ2-7|TRBD2|TRBV6-5|.
CASSPGLGTYEQYF
TGTGCCAGCAGCCCCGGACTAGGGACCTACGAGCAGTACTTC
>11|TRBJ1-1|.|TRBV6-6|.
CASSTPSGAFF
TGTGCCAGCAGTACCCCCTCGGGGGCTTTCTTT
>17|TRBJ2-3|.|TRBV19|.
CASSELIAGAGADTQYF
TGTGCCAGTAGTGAGCTTATTGCCGGAGCGGGCGCAGATACGCAGTATTTT
>13|TRBJ2-7|.|TRBV10-3|.
CAISETLSYEQYF
TGTGCCATCAGTGAGACCCTCTCCTACGAGCAGTACTTC
>17|TRBJ2-7|.|TRBV15|.
CATSRDTGQVTSYEQYF
TGTGCCACCAGCAGAGATACTGGCCAGGTCACAAGCTACGAGCAGTACTTC
>14|TRBJ1-2|.|TRBV6-1|.
CASSEGGLGYGYTF
TGTGCCAGCAGTGAAGGGGGATTAGGCTATGGCTACACCTTC
>16|TRBJ2-1|TRBD1|TRBV25-1|.
CASSETSGQVPNEQFF
TGTGCCAGCAGTGAAACTTCGGGACAGGTACCCAATGAGCAGTTCTTC
>13|TRBJ1-4|.|TRBV29-1|.
CSVDSGANEKLFF
TGCAGCGTTGACTCGGGGGCTAATGAAAAACTGTTTTTT
>17|TRBJ2-3|TRBD2|TRBV10-3|.
CAISETGTSGSQDTQYF
TGTGCCATCAGTGAGACCGGGACTAGCGGTTCACAAGATACGCAGTATTTT
>15|TRBJ2-2|.|TRBV10-1|.
CASSESMSMAGELFF
TGCGCCAGCAGTGAGTCTATGTCTATGGCCGGGGAGCTGTTTTTT
>15|TRBJ2-1|TRBD1|TRBV10-3|.
CAISEETGYYNEQFF
TGTGCCATCAGTGAAGAGACAGGGTACTACAATGAGCAGTTCTTC
>13|TRBJ1-2|.|TRBV19|.
CASRNTDFYGYTF
TGTGCCAGTAGAAACACCGACTTCTATGGCTACACCTTC
>14|TRBJ2-5|.|TRBV7-8|.
CASSKGRVQETQYF
TGTGCCAGCAGCAAGGGGCGGGTGCAGGAGACCCAGTACTTC
>18|TRBJ2-1|.|TRBV21-1|.
CASSKAAESGRAGNEQFF
TGTGCCAGCAGCAAAGCAGCTGAGAGCGGGAGGGCCGGCAATGAGCAGTTCTTC
>15|TRBJ2-1|.|TRBV19|once
CASSEGRSSYNEQFF
TGTGCCAGTAGTGAGGGACGTAGCTCCTACAATGAGCAGTTCTTC
>12|TRBJ2-1|.|TRBV25-1|.
CASSEFNNEQFF
TGTGCCAGCAGTGAGTTTAACAATGAGCAGTTCTTC
>13|TRBJ1-1|.|TRBV10-3|once
CAISETGNTEAFF
TGTGCCATCAGTGAGACAGGGAACACTGAAGCTTTCTTT
>15|TRBJ2-4|TRBD2|TRBV19|.
CASSLAGAAKNIQYF
TGTGCCAGTAGTTTAGCGGGAGCGGCCAAAAACATTCAGTACTTC
>13|TRBJ1-1|.|TRBV6-1|.
CASSEAGRAEAFF
TGTGCCAGCAGTGAAGCGGGCAGAGCCGAAGCTTTCTTT
>15|TRBJ2-3|.|TRBV2|.
CASRLILGGTDTQYF
TGTGCCAGCAGGCTAATACTAGGCGGCACAGATACGCAGTATTTT
>14|TRBJ1-1|.|TRBV5-1|once
CASSLGQGIREAFF
TGCGCCAGCAGCTTGGGGCAGGGCATTCGGGAAGCTTTCTTT
>15|TRBJ2-3|.|TRBV5-1|.
CASSLGTERVDTQYF
TGCGCCAGCAGCTTGGGGACAGAAAGGGTAGATACGCAGTATTTT
>17|TRBJ1-5|.|TRBV28|.
CASRPTVGAVSNQPQHF
TGTGCCAGCAGACCCACGGTAGGGGCTGTGAGCAATCAGCCCCAGCATTTT
>12|TRBJ1-2|.|TRBV6-1|.
CASSATGYGYTF
TGTGCCAGCAGCGCAACCGGGTATGGCTACACCTTC
>14|TRBJ2-7|.|TRBV5-1|.
CASSLGRAAYEQYF
TGCGCCAGCAGCTTGGGCAGGGCGGCCTACGAGCAGTACTTC
>15|TRBJ2-7|TRBD1|TRBV2|.
CASSEGTGAFYEQYF
TGTGCCAGCAGTGAAGGGACAGGGGCTTTCTACGAGCAGTACTTC
>13|TRBJ1-5|.|TRBV27|.
CASRLQGNQPQHF
TGTGCCAGCAGGTTACAGGGAAATCAGCCCCAGCATTTT
>15|TRBJ2-7|TRBD2|TRBV7-2|.
CASSLVGLGDYEQYF
TGTGCCAGCAGCTTAGTGGGACTAGGGGACTACGAGCAGTACTTC
>17|TRBJ2-2|.|TRBV19|.
CASSIARTEIGTGELFF
TGTGCCAGTAGTATAGCCAGAACTGAGATAGGGACCGGGGAGCTGTTTTTT
>14|TRBJ2-3|TRBD2|TRBV2|.
CASSEGGRKNTQYF
TGTGCCAGCAGTGAAGGCGGGAGAAAGAATACGCAGTATTTT
>14|TRBJ2-5|.|TRBV15|.
CATSRGSIRETQYF
TGTGCCACCAGCAGGGGTAGTATACGGGAGACCCAGTACTTC